A selection of T cell receptor beta chains follows, all from one sample in a study of control samples from healthy donors and cancer patients. Clones were read by immunoSEQ multiplex PCR, and TCRdb kept only the in-frame ones, dropping some. The sample lists roughly 100,000 clones; about 90% were seen once. The sequencing sample was made of blood. These TCRs come from a woman younger than 35 in good health. CDR3s include the opening cysteine and the closing phenylalanine or tryptophan. Fields, in order: V gene, J gene, CDR3 protein.

>TRBV21-1|TRBJ2-7
CASRSGGFSSYEQYF
>TRBV24-1|TRBJ1-5
CATSDADRGISNQPQHF
>TRBV19|TRBJ1-5
CASSSGGGLSIQPQHF
>TRBV2|TRBJ1-2
CASSPDGAYGYTF
>TRBV18|TRBJ2-7
CASSPTGGYEQYF
>TRBV10-3|TRBJ2-5
CAISRKGLAGGQETQYF
>TRBV7-2|TRBJ2-5
CASSLYWQAQETQYF
>TRBV29-1|TRBJ1-2
CSATELGDEDGYTF
>TRBV7-2|TRBJ2-7
CASSPWRGESYEQYF
>TRBV29-1|TRBJ2-4
CSVETTGAKNIQYF
>TRBV3-1/TRBV3-2|TRBJ2-1
CASSQDRVTGSHEQFF
>TRBV18|TRBJ2-7
CASSPPLSSEQYF
>TRBV19|TRBJ1-5
CASSTTGQNQPQHF
>TRBV28|TRBJ1-1
CASYMNTEAFF
>TRBV6-5|TRBJ1-2
CASSYGRNYGYTF
>TRBV14|TRBJ1-5
CASSQGGGNQPQHF
>TRBV30|TRBJ2-7
CACQTGTGAYEQYF
>TRBV9|TRBJ1-2
CASSVNGDNYGYTF
>TRBV27|TRBJ1-2
CASSYLRTGEGYTF
>TRBV12-3/TRBV12-4|TRBJ2-7
CASARGAYEQYF
>TRBV27|TRBJ2-7
CASRGWTGNSEQYF
>TRBV6-1|TRBJ1-1
CASSEVRGIMNTEAFF
>TRBV6-1|TRBJ1-4
CASSDPPGRTNEKLFF
>TRBV14|TRBJ2-7
CASSSVKSPMQYF
>TRBV7-6|TRBJ1-1
CASSLGLSTEAFF
>TRBV2|TRBJ1-5
CASSESDFYNQPQHF
>TRBV18|TRBJ2-3
CASSPPSTDTQYF